The TCR beta chain under discussion was sequenced for a study of T cells in women clearing cervical HPV infection. Findings and caveats of the study: TRBV6-7 relative abundance averaged 0.11% in cases and roughly 0.17% in controls. Repertoire richness, not evenness, was significantly elevated in CIN3+ cases versus controls. Timing of associations relative to infection is unclear; T-cell subsets were not isolated.

MY09/MY11 PCR detected cervical HPV DNA; dot-blot assigned genotypes. Produced via immunoSEQ multiplex PCR; TCRdb's table is partial and in-frame only. This listing includes 46,000 or so clones. Worth noting for this clone: Its antigen is unidentified. Read sequence stops 3 residues before the CDR3 end, and the germline J gene provides the missing end.

CDR3 size: 15 residues. With 5 bases removed from V and 1 base from J, the gap between germline ends came to 16 bases. CDR1 is DFQATT, CDR2 SNEGSKA, per germline (reference sequence). This receptor was taken from a woman aged 18-70 years with a cervical HPV16 infection that either progressed to CIN3+ or cleared (not recorded which). This chain joins TRBV20-1 and TRBJ2-3, with D possibly TRBD2 on 7 matching bases. The material sequenced was blood buffy coat. CDR3 amino acids: CSALVGGVGTDTQYF. Incomplete CDR3 DNA: TGCAGTGCTCTCGTAGGGGGGGTAGGCACAGATACG.